Listed below are T cell receptor beta chains from one sample, sequenced in a study of immune characterization of retroperitoneal liposarcoma. TCRdb passed the PCR reads through MiXCR, listing each CDR3 protein once. Of some 20,000 distinct CDR3 sequences in the sample, approximately 37% are singletons; the top ten hold approximately 8%. The specimen sequenced was blood. The receptors were gathered from a male donor with retroperitoneal liposarcoma. Each CDR3 is given with its conserved first and last residue. The order of the fields is CDR3 length, V gene, D gene, J gene, clone size, CDR3 DNA, CDR3 protein. A D gene is named only where the DNA matches it firmly. The size field is filled for only some rows; it gives once, few, many or a size class.

len: 15; v_gene: TRBV7-2; d_gene: -; j_gene: TRBJ2-3; abundance: medium-sized; CDR3nt: TGTGCCAGCAGCGTAGGGAGTGGGTTTGCAGATACGCAGTATTTT; CDR3aa: CASSVGSGFADTQYF
len: 15; v_gene: TRBV6-1; d_gene: TRBD1; j_gene: TRBJ2-7; abundance: few; CDR3nt: TGTGCCAGCAGGCATACAGGGGGCGCGGATTACGAGCAGTACTTC; CDR3aa: CASRHTGGADYEQYF
len: 14; v_gene: TRBV7-9; d_gene: -; j_gene: TRBJ2-7; abundance: many; CDR3nt: TGTGCCAGCAGCTTAGCGTCCGGGTTGGACGAGCAGTACTTC; CDR3aa: CASSLASGLDEQYF
len: 13; v_gene: TRBV12-3/TRBV12-4; d_gene: -; j_gene: TRBJ1-2; abundance: -; CDR3nt: TGTGCCAGCAGTTTAAGCAATAACTATGGCTACACCTTC; CDR3aa: CASSLSNNYGYTF
len: 14; v_gene: TRBV6-1; d_gene: -; j_gene: TRBJ2-4; abundance: medium-sized; CDR3nt: TGTGCCAGCCCCCCAGGACTAGCCAAAAACATTCAGTACTTC; CDR3aa: CASPPGLAKNIQYF
len: 15; v_gene: TRBV6-1; d_gene: -; j_gene: TRBJ2-7; abundance: few; CDR3nt: TGTGCCAGCAGTCCAACCTCGACAGTATACAATGAGCAGTACTTC; CDR3aa: CASSPTSTVYNEQYF
len: 15; v_gene: TRBV12-3/TRBV12-4; d_gene: -; j_gene: TRBJ2-1; abundance: -; CDR3nt: TGTGCCAGCAGTTTAGTACGGGGGTTAGGTGGCGAGCAGTTCTTC; CDR3aa: CASSLVRGLGGEQFF
len: 16; v_gene: TRBV11-3; d_gene: TRBD2; j_gene: TRBJ2-1; abundance: medium-sized; CDR3nt: TGTGCCAGCAGCTTAATCGGACTAGCGGGAGGGAATGAGCAGTTCTTC; CDR3aa: CASSLIGLAGGNEQFF
len: 12; v_gene: TRBV6-1; d_gene: -; j_gene: TRBJ2-1; abundance: medium-sized; CDR3nt: TGTGCCAGCAGAGTTTTAGCGGCTGAGCAGTTCTTC; CDR3aa: CASRVLAAEQFF
len: 16; v_gene: TRBV7-2; d_gene: TRBD1; j_gene: TRBJ2-5; abundance: -; CDR3nt: TGTGCCAGCAGCCCACGGACAGGGGGGATCCAAGAGACCCAGTACTTC; CDR3aa: CASSPRTGGIQETQYF
len: 13; v_gene: TRBV27; d_gene: -; j_gene: TRBJ1-2; abundance: -; CDR3nt: TGTGCCAGCAGTCCCCTATCGACAGGCACCCTCACCTTC; CDR3aa: CASSPLSTGTLTF
len: 13; v_gene: TRBV12-3/TRBV12-4; d_gene: -; j_gene: TRBJ2-1; abundance: -; CDR3nt: TGTGCCAGCACCGATACTAGCCGGGATGAGCAGTTCTTC; CDR3aa: CASTDTSRDEQFF
len: 15; v_gene: TRBV6-1; d_gene: -; j_gene: TRBJ2-5; abundance: -; CDR3nt: TGTGCCGGCAGTCTCTATAGGGATGCATGGGAGACCCAGTACTTC; CDR3aa: CAGSLYRDAWETQYF
len: 13; v_gene: TRBV6-6; d_gene: TRBD1; j_gene: TRBJ2-3; abundance: -; CDR3nt: TGTGCCAGCAGGGACAGGGGTGGGGAGACCCAGTTCTTT; CDR3aa: CASRDRGGETQFF
len: 16; v_gene: TRBV27; d_gene: -; j_gene: TRBJ1-2; abundance: -; CDR3nt: TGTGCCAGCTCCCAACTAACAGGGTCAAGATACTATGGCTACACCTTC; CDR3aa: CASSQLTGSRYYGYTF
len: 17; v_gene: TRBV7-2; d_gene: TRBD2; j_gene: TRBJ2-1; abundance: -; CDR3nt: TGTGTCAGCAGCCGTCCGGGGCGCGGGAGGATGGTGGAGACCCAGTTCTTC; CDR3aa: CVSSRPGRGRMVETQFF
len: 18; v_gene: TRBV4-3; d_gene: TRBD2; j_gene: TRBJ2-4; abundance: once; CDR3nt: TGCGCCAGCAGCCCCGGACTAGCGGGGGGGCCGGGAAAAAACATTCAGTACTTC; CDR3aa: CASSPGLAGGPGKNIQYF
len: 15; v_gene: TRBV12-3/TRBV12-4; d_gene: TRBD1; j_gene: TRBJ1-1; abundance: -; CDR3nt: TGTGCCAGCAGTCTTGGCGGACAGGGGAAAACTGAAGCTTTCTTT; CDR3aa: CASSLGGQGKTEAFF
len: 15; v_gene: TRBV7-8; d_gene: -; j_gene: TRBJ2-2; abundance: medium-sized; CDR3nt: TGTGCCAGCAGCTTATTAGGGGGAGGCACCGGGGAGCTGTTTTTT; CDR3aa: CASSLLGGGTGELFF
len: 16; v_gene: TRBV7-6; d_gene: -; j_gene: TRBJ2-1; abundance: many; CDR3nt: TGTGCCAGCAGGGGAGGTTCGCAGGGTACCGACTACGAGCAGTTCTTC; CDR3aa: CASRGGSQGTDYEQFF
len: 15; v_gene: TRBV27; d_gene: -; j_gene: TRBJ2-1; abundance: medium-sized; CDR3nt: TGTGCCAGCAGTTCCCGGAGTTCGGGGTACAATGAGCAGTTCTTC; CDR3aa: CASSSRSSGYNEQFF
len: 17; v_gene: TRBV12-5; d_gene: TRBD2; j_gene: TRBJ2-2; abundance: -; CDR3nt: TGTGCTAGTGGTTTGGACACCGGGACTAGCCGACCCGGGGAGCTGTTTTTT; CDR3aa: CASGLDTGTSRPGELFF
len: 16; v_gene: TRBV4-1; d_gene: TRBD1; j_gene: TRBJ2-1; abundance: few; CDR3nt: TGCGCCAGCAGCTATCTTGGCGGGACCGACAGGGGTGAGCAGTTCTTC; CDR3aa: CASSYLGGTDRGEQFF
len: 14; v_gene: TRBV6-6; d_gene: -; j_gene: TRBJ2-5; abundance: medium-sized; CDR3nt: TGTGCCAGCAGTTACCGACGCACGGGGGTGCCCCAGTACTTC; CDR3aa: CASSYRRTGVPQYF
len: 14; v_gene: TRBV25-1; d_gene: TRBD1; j_gene: TRBJ2-2; abundance: many; CDR3nt: TGCGCCTCCGCGGGACAGGGGGACACCGGGGAGCTGTTTTTT; CDR3aa: CASAGQGDTGELFF
len: 15; v_gene: TRBV6-1; d_gene: TRBD2; j_gene: TRBJ2-7; abundance: many; CDR3nt: TGTGCCAGCAGTGAAATAGCGGGAGAATCCTACGAGCAGTACTTC; CDR3aa: CASSEIAGESYEQYF
len: 11; v_gene: TRBV27; d_gene: -; j_gene: TRBJ2-1; abundance: many; CDR3nt: TGTGCCAGCAGTTTCTTCAATGAGCAGTTCTTC; CDR3aa: CASSFFNEQFF
len: 14; v_gene: TRBV11-1; d_gene: TRBD1; j_gene: TRBJ2-1; abundance: many; CDR3nt: TGTGCCAGCAGCAGAAGGGGGCCTTGGGAGACCCAGTTCTTC; CDR3aa: CASSRRGPWETQFF
len: 15; v_gene: TRBV6-1; d_gene: TRBD2; j_gene: TRBJ2-7; abundance: -; CDR3nt: TGTGCCAGCAGTAGACGGGGGAGGGCCTACAATGAGCAGTACTTC; CDR3aa: CASSRRGRAYNEQYF
len: 14; v_gene: TRBV6-5; d_gene: -; j_gene: TRBJ2-2; abundance: -; CDR3nt: TGTGCCAGCCGACTGAGTCTGAGCACCGGGGAGCTGTTTTTT; CDR3aa: CASRLSLSTGELFF
len: 13; v_gene: TRBV7-2; d_gene: -; j_gene: TRBJ2-5; abundance: many; CDR3nt: TGTGCCAGCAGCTTAGCGTTACAAGAGACCCAGTACTTC; CDR3aa: CASSLALQETQYF
len: 13; v_gene: TRBV7-6; d_gene: -; j_gene: TRBJ2-2; abundance: few; CDR3nt: TGTGCTAGCAGCTTAGGGGGAGAGGAGGAGCTGTTTTTT; CDR3aa: CASSLGGEEELFF
len: 14; v_gene: TRBV28; d_gene: -; j_gene: TRBJ2-6; abundance: -; CDR3nt: TGTGCCAGCAGTGTGGGGGCCGGGTTGTACGTCCTGACTTTC; CDR3aa: CASSVGAGLYVLTF
len: 17; v_gene: TRBV6-5; d_gene: TRBD1; j_gene: TRBJ2-7; abundance: -; CDR3nt: TGTGCCAACAGTGAAGAAGGCCAGAGACAGGGGATGGACGAGCAGTACTTC; CDR3aa: CANSEEGQRQGMDEQYF
len: 14; v_gene: TRBV12-3/TRBV12-4; d_gene: -; j_gene: TRBJ2-1; abundance: many; CDR3nt: TGTGCCAGCAGCATCTCCGGGAATTCCAATGAGCAGTTCTTC; CDR3aa: CASSISGNSNEQFF
len: 13; v_gene: TRBV12-5; d_gene: -; j_gene: TRBJ2-1; abundance: many; CDR3nt: TGTGCTAGTGGTCCCTCACGCCAAGAGACCCAGTTCTTC; CDR3aa: CASGPSRQETQFF
len: 15; v_gene: TRBV11-3; d_gene: TRBD1; j_gene: TRBJ1-6; abundance: -; CDR3nt: TGTGCCAGCAGCGAAATTGGACAGGGAGGATCACCCCTCCACTTT; CDR3aa: CASSEIGQGGSPLHF
len: 16; v_gene: TRBV4-1; d_gene: TRBD2; j_gene: TRBJ2-2; abundance: -; CDR3nt: TGTGCCAGCAGCCCCACGACGGCGGGAGGGACCGGGGAGCTGTTTTTT; CDR3aa: CASSPTTAGGTGELFF
len: 14; v_gene: TRBV5-3; d_gene: TRBD1; j_gene: TRBJ2-3; abundance: -; CDR3nt: TGTGCCAGCAGCGTGGGACAGCGCACAGATACGCAGTATTTT; CDR3aa: CASSVGQRTDTQYF
len: 14; v_gene: TRBV7-6; d_gene: -; j_gene: TRBJ2-1; abundance: -; CDR3nt: TGTGCCAGCAGCTTAGTTAGCCTCCGGGGTGAGCAGTTCTTC; CDR3aa: CASSLVSLRGEQFF
len: 15; v_gene: TRBV7-2; d_gene: TRBD1; j_gene: TRBJ2-7; abundance: -; CDR3nt: TGTGCCAGCAGCTTAGCGGGACAGGGAGGAGAAGAGCAGTACTTC; CDR3aa: CASSLAGQGGEEQYF
len: 15; v_gene: TRBV4-1; d_gene: TRBD1; j_gene: TRBJ1-5; abundance: -; CDR3nt: TGCGCCAGCAGCCAACTGACAGGGGGCAATCAGCCCCAGCATTTT; CDR3aa: CASSQLTGGNQPQHF
len: 20; v_gene: TRBV11-2; d_gene: TRBD2; j_gene: TRBJ2-5; abundance: -; CDR3nt: TGTGCCAGCAGCTTAGATCCTGCTCTCACACTAGCGGGAGGCGGGGAGACCCAGTACTTC; CDR3aa: CASSLDPALTLAGGGETQYF
len: 14; v_gene: TRBV12-3/TRBV12-4; d_gene: -; j_gene: TRBJ2-7; abundance: -; CDR3nt: TGTGCCAGCAGTTTAGGCCAGCCAGAGGGCGAGCAGTACTTC; CDR3aa: CASSLGQPEGEQYF
len: 12; v_gene: TRBV7-2; d_gene: TRBD2; j_gene: TRBJ2-3; abundance: -; CDR3nt: TGTGCCAGCCAGGCGGGAGGGAATACGCAGTATTTT; CDR3aa: CASQAGGNTQYF
len: 20; v_gene: TRBV6-1; d_gene: TRBD2; j_gene: TRBJ2-1; abundance: medium-sized; CDR3nt: TGTGCCAGCAGTGAAGTTCAAAGCCCTAGCGGGGGACGTACCTACAATGAGCAGTTCTTC; CDR3aa: CASSEVQSPSGGRTYNEQFF
len: 11; v_gene: TRBV6-9; d_gene: -; j_gene: TRBJ2-3; abundance: few; CDR3nt: TGTGCCAGCAGTTCCGGGTTTACGCAGTATTTT; CDR3aa: CASSSGFTQYF
len: 14; v_gene: TRBV27; d_gene: -; j_gene: TRBJ2-1; abundance: many; CDR3nt: TGTGCCAGCAGTTTATGGGGCAGGGGTTATGAGCAGTTCTTC; CDR3aa: CASSLWGRGYEQFF
len: 13; v_gene: TRBV10-3; d_gene: -; j_gene: TRBJ2-7; abundance: few; CDR3nt: TGTGCCATCAGTGAACAGGGTCCCTACGAGCAGTACTTC; CDR3aa: CAISEQGPYEQYF
len: 17; v_gene: TRBV6-1; d_gene: TRBD2; j_gene: TRBJ2-1; abundance: many; CDR3nt: TGTGCCAGCAGTTCGCTAGCGGGGGGGCCAGCCGACAATGAGCAGTTCTTC; CDR3aa: CASSSLAGGPADNEQFF
len: 15; v_gene: TRBV24-1; d_gene: TRBD2; j_gene: TRBJ2-1; abundance: -; CDR3nt: TGTGCCACCAGTGACCCTTCCGGGAGGCGGAATGAGCAGTTCTTC; CDR3aa: CATSDPSGRRNEQFF
len: 14; v_gene: TRBV7-2; d_gene: TRBD2; j_gene: TRBJ2-5; abundance: few; CDR3nt: TGTGCCAGCAGTCTGAGCGGGAGCACAGAGACCCAGTACTTC; CDR3aa: CASSLSGSTETQYF
len: 18; v_gene: TRBV3-1; d_gene: -; j_gene: TRBJ2-3; abundance: -; CDR3nt: TGTGCCAGCAGCCCCATCGGAGGAGATAGCGGTCACACAGATACGCAGTATTTT; CDR3aa: CASSPIGGDSGHTDTQYF
len: 14; v_gene: TRBV5-6; d_gene: TRBD1; j_gene: TRBJ2-1; abundance: -; CDR3nt: TGTGCCAGCAGCTGGGGGACAGGGTTCGAGACCCAGTTCTTC; CDR3aa: CASSWGTGFETQFF